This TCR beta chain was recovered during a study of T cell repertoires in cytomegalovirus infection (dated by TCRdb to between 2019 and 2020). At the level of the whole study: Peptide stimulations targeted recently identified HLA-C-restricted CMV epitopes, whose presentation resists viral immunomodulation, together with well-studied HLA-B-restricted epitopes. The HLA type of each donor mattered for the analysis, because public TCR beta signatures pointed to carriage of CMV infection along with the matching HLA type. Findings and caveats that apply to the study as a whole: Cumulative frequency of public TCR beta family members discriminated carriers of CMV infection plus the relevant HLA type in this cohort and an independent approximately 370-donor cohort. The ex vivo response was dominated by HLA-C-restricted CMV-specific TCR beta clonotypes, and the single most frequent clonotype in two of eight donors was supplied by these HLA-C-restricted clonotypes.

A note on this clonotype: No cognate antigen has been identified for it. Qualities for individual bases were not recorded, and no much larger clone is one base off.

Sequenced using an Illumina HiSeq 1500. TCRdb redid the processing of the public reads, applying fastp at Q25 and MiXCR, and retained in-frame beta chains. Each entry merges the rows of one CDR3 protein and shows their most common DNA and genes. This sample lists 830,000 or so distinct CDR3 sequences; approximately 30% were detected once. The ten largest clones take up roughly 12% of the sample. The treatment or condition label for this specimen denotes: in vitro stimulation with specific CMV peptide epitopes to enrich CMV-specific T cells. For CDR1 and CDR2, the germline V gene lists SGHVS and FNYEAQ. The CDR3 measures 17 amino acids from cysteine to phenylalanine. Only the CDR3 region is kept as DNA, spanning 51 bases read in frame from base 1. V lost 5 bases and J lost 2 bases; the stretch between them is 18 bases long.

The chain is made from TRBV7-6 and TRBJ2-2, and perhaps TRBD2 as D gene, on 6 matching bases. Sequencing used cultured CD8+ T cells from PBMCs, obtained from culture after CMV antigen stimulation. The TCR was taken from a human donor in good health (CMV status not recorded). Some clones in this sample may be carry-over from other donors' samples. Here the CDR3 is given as CASSDYLAEGNTGELFF. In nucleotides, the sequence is TGTGCCAGCAGCGACTACTTAGCGGAGGGAAACACCGGGGAGCTGTTTTTT.